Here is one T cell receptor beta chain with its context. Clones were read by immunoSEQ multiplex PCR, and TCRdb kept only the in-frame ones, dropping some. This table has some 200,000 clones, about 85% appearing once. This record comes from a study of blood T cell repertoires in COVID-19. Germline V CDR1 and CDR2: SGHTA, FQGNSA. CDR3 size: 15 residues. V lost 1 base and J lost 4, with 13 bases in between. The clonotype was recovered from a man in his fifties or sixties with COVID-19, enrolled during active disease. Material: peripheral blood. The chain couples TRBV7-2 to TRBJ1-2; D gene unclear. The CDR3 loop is CASSLVAALGYGYTF. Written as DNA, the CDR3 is TGTGCCAGCAGCTTAGTGGCGGCGTTGGGCTATGGCTACACCTTC.